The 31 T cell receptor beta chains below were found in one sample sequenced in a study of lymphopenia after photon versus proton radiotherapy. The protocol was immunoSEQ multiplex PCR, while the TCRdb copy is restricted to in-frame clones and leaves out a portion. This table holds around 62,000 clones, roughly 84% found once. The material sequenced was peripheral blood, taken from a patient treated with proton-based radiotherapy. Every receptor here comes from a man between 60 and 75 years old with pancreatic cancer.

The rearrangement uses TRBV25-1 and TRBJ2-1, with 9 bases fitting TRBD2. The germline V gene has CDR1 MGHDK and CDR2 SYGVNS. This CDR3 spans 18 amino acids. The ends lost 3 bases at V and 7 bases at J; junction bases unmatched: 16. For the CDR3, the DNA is TGTGCCAGCAGTGACCCCGGGGCAGGGCGGGAGGGTTGGAATGAGCAGTTCTTC. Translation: CASSDPGAGREGWNEQFF.

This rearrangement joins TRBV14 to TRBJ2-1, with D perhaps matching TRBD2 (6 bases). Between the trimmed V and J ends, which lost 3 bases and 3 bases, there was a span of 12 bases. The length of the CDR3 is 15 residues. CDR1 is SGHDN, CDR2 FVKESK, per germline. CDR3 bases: TGTGCCAGCAGCCATGGGCTAGCGAACTACAATGAGCAGTTCTTC. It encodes CASSHGLANYNEQFF.

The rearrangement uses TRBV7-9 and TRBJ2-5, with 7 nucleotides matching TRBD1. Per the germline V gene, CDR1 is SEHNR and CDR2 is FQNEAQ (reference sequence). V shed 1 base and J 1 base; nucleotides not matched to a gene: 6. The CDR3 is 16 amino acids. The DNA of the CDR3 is TGTGCCAGCAGCTTAGGACAGGGCCCCTTCCAAGAGACCCAGTACTTC. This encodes CASSLGQGPFQETQYF.

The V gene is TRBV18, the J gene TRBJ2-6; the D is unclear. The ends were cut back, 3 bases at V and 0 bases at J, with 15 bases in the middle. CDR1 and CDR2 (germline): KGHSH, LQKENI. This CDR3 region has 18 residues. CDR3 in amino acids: CASSPDLRRSSGANVLTF. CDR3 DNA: TGTGCCAGCTCACCTGATCTCAGGCGGTCCTCTGGGGCCAACGTCCTGACTTTC.

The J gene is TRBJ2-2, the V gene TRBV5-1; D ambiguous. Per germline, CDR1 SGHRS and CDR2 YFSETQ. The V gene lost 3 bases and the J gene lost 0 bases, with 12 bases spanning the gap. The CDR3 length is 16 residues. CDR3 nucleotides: TGCGCCAGCAGCTCTCTTGCTACGACGAACACCGGGGAGCTGTTTTTT. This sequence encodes CASSSLATTNTGELFF.

The CDR3, as DNA: TGTGCCAGCAGTCCTGAGGGACGCTCTGGAAACACCATATATTTT. Translation: CASSPEGRSGNTIYF. This sequence joins TRBV5-4 and TRBJ1-3; perhaps TRBD1 as D (5 bases). The CDR3 runs to 15 residues. V was pared by 5 bases and J by 0 bases, with 12 bases between. Germline V gene data show CDR1 as SGHNT and CDR2 as YYREEE (reference sequence).

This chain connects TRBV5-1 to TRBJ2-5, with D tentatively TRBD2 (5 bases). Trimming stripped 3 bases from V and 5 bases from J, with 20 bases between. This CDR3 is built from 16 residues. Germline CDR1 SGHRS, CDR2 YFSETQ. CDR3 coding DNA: TGCGCCAGCAGCTCCGAGCCAGGACTCCCGGGTGAGACCCAGTACTTC. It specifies CASSSEPGLPGETQYF.

The CDR3 is CASRPPGTSGRASQETQYF. For the CDR3, the DNA is TGTGCCAGCAGACCCCCTGGGACTAGCGGGAGGGCCTCACAAGAGACCCAGTACTTC. The gene calls are TRBV28 and TRBJ2-5, with 16 nucleotides matching TRBD2. The CDR3 has 19 amino acids. Trimming removed 6 bases from V and 2 bases from J; junction bases left unmatched: 12. The V gene's germline CDR1 is MDHEN and CDR2 SYDVKM.

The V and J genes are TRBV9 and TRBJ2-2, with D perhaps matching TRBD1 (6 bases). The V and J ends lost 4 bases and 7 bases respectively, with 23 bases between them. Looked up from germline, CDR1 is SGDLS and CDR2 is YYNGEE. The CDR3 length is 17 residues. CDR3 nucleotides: TGTGCCAGCAGCCCCAGGGGTGGGAAGGGTCCAGGCGGGGAGCTGTTTTTT. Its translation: CASSPRGGKGPGGELFF.

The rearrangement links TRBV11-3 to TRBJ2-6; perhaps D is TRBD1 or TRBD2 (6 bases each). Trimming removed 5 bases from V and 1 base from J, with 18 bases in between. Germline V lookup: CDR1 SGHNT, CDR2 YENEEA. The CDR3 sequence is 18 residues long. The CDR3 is CASSGGPMVLSGANVLTF. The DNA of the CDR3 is TGTGCCAGCAGCGGGGGGCCCATGGTCCTGTCTGGGGCCAACGTCCTGACTTTC.

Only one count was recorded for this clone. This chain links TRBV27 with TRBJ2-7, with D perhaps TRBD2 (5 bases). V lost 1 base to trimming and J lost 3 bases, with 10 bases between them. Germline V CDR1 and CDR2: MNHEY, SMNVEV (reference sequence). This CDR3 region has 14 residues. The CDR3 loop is CASSLYGNGYEQYF. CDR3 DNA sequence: TGTGCCAGCAGTTTATACGGGAATGGCTACGAGCAGTACTTC.

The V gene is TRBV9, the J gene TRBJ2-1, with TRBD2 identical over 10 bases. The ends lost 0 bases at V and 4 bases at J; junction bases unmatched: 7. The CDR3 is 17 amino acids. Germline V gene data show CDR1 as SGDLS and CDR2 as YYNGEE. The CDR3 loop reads CASSVGASGSSYNEQFF. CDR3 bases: TGTGCCAGCAGCGTAGGAGCTAGCGGGAGTAGTTACAATGAGCAGTTCTTC.

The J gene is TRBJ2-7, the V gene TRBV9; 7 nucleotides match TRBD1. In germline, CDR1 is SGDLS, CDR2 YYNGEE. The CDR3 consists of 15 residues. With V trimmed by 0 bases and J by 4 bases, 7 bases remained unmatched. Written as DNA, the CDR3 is TGTGCCAGCAGCGTAGGGGTAGGGGGCGTGTACGAGCAGTACTTC. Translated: CASSVGVGGVYEQYF.

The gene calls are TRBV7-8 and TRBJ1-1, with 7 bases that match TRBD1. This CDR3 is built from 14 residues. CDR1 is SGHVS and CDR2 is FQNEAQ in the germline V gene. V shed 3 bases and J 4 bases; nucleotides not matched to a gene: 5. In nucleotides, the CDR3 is TGTGCCAGCAGCTTTGAGACAGGGACCACTGAAGCTTTCTTT. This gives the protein CASSFETGTTEAFF.

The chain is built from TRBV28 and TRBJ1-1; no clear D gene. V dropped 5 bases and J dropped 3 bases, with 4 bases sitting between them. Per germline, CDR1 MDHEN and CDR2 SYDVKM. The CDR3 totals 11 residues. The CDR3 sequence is CASSVHTEAFF. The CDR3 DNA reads TGTGCCAGCAGTGTCCACACTGAAGCTTTCTTT.

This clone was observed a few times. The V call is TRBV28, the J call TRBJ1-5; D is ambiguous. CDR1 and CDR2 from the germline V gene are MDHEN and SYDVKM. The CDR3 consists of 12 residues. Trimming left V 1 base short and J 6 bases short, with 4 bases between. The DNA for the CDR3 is TGTGCCAGCAGTTTATTGGGTCAGCCCCAGCATTTT. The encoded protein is CASSLLGQPQHF.

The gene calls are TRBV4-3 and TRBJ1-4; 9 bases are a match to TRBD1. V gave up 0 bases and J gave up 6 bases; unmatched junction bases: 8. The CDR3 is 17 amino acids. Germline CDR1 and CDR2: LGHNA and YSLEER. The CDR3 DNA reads TGCGCCAGCAGCCAAGAAATAATACAGGGGGCGGATGAAAAACTGTTTTTT. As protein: CASSQEIIQGADEKLFF.

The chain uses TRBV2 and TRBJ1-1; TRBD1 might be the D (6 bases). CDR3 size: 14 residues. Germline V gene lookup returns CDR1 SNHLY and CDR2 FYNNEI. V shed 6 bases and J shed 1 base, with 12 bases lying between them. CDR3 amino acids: CASSSQGANTEAFF. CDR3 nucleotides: TGTGCCAGCAGCTCACAGGGTGCGAACACTGAAGCTTTCTTT.

CDR3 sequence reads: CASRENTREQYF. The CDR3 nucleotides are TGTGCCAGCAGGGAAAACACGAGGGAGCAGTACTTC. The chain has TRBV27 and TRBJ2-7; D unclear. The CDR3 extends over 12 amino acids. Germline assignment: CDR1 MNHEY and CDR2 SMNVEV (reference sequence). The V end lost 6 bases, the J end lost 7 bases, and 13 bases lay between the germline ends.

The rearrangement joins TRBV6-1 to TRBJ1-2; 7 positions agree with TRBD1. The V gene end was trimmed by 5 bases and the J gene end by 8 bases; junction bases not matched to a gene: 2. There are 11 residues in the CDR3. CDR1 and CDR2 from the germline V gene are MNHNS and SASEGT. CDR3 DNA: TGTGCCAGCAGTTACAGGGGAGGCTACACCTTC. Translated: CASSYRGGYTF.

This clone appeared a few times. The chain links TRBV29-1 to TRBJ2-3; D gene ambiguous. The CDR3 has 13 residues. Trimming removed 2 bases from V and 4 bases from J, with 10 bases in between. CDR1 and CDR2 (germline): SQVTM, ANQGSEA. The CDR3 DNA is TGCAGCGTTGAATCAGTAGGGTCAGATACGCAGTATTTT. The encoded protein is CSVESVGSDTQYF.

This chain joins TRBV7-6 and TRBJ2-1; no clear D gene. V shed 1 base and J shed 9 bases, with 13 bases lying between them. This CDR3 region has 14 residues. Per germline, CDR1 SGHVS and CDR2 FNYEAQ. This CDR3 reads CASSLDSAISEQFF. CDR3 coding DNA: TGTGCCAGCAGCTTAGATTCAGCGATTAGTGAGCAGTTCTTC. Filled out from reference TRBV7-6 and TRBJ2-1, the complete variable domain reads GAGVSQSPRYKVTKRGQDVALRCDPISGHVSLYWYRQALGQGPEFLTYFNYEAQQDKSGLPNDRFSAERPEGSISTLTIQRTEQRDSAMYRCASSLDSAISEQFFGPGTRLTVL.

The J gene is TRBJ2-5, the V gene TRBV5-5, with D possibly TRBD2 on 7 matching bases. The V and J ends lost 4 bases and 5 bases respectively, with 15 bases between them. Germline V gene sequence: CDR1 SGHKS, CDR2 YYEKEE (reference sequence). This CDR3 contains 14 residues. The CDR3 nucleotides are TGTGCCAGCAGCCCTTCGGGGGGCTTGGAGACCCAGTACTTC. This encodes CASSPSGGLETQYF. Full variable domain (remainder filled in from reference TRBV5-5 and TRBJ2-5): DAGVTQSPTHLIKTRGQQVTLRCSPISGHKSVSWYQQVLGQGPQFIFQYYEKEERGRGNFPDRFSARQFPNYSSELNVNALLLGDSALYLCASSPSGGLETQYFGPGTRLLVL.

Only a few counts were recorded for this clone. CDR3 loop: CASSPRGSLGGYTF. DNA of the CDR3: TGTGCCAGTAGTCCCAGGGGTTCCTTGGGCGGCTACACCTTC. This chain connects TRBV19 to TRBJ1-2; maybe TRBD1 (6 bases). The CDR3 is 14 residues long. The V gene lost 5 bases and the J gene lost 8 bases, with 18 bases spanning the gap. CDR1 and CDR2 (germline): LNHDA, SQIVND (reference sequence).

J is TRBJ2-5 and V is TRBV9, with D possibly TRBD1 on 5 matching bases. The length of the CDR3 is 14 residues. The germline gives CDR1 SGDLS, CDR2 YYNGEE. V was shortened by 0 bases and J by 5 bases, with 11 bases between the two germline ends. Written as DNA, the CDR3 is TGTGCCAGCAGCGTAGTTGACAGTCTGGAGACCCAGTACTTC. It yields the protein CASSVVDSLETQYF. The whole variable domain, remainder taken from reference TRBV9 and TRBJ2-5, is DSGVTQTPKHLITATGQRVTLRCSPRSGDLSVYWYQQSLDQGLQFLIQYYNGEERAKGNILERFSAQQFPDLHSELNLSSLELGDSALYFCASSVVDSLETQYFGPGTRLLVL.

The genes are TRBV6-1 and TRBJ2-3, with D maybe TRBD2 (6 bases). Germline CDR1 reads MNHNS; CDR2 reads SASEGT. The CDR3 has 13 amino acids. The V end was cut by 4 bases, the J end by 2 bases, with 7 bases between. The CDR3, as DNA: TGTGCCAGCAGTGCGCGGGACACAGATACGCAGTATTTT. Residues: CASSARDTDTQYF.

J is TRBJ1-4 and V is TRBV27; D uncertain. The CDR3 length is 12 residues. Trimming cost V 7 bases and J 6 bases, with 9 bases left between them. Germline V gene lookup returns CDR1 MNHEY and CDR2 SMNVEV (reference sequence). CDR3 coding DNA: TGTGCCAGCATGGGGTTGGATGAAAAACTGTTTTTT. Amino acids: CASMGLDEKLFF.

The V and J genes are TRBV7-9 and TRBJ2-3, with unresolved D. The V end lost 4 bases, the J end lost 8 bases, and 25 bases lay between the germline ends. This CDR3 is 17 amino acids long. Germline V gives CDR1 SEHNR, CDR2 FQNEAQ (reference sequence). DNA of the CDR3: TGTGCCAGCAGCTCCTTCCTCCGGGCCCCGATCCCTCCTACGCAGTATTTT. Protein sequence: CASSSFLRAPIPPTQYF.

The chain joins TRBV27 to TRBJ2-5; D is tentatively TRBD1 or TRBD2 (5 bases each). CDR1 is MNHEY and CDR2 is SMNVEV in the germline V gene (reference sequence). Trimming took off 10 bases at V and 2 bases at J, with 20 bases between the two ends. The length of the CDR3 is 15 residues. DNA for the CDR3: TGTGCCACCCCATCCCTTGACAGCGGTCAAGAGACCCAGTACTTC. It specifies CATPSLDSGQETQYF.

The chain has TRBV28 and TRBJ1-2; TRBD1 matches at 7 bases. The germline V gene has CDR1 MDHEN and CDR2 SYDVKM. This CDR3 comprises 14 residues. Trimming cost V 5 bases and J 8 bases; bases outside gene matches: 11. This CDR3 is CASSGGTAPRGYTF. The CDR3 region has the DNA TGTGCCAGCAGTGGGGGGACAGCCCCGAGGGGCTACACCTTC.

The CDR3 region has the DNA TGCGCCAGCAGCCAAGTGGCCAGCGGGAAAGGCAATGAGCAGTTCTTC. Protein: CASSQVASGKGNEQFF. The V gene is TRBV4-3, the J gene TRBJ2-1, with 7 bases lining up with TRBD2. CDR1 and CDR2 (germline): LGHNA, YSLEER. Unmatched junction bases numbered 9, after V lost 1 base and J lost 6 bases. The CDR3 extends over 16 amino acids.